These 32 T cell receptor beta chains were sequenced from one sample in a study of shared clonotypes between healthy human individuals (dated by TCRdb to 2018 to 2021). The library was produced with the immunoSEQ multiplex PCR assay. Not all clones reach the TCRdb copy of this immuneACCESS table, which keeps in-frame sequences only. Checked studies attribute under half of the gap to unresolved V genes and leave the rest unexplained. This sample lists 950,000 to 1,100,000 clones; approximately 78% were detected once. The top ten constitute 0.55% to 0.7% of the sample. Sequencing was carried out using memory CD4+ T cells from PBMCs. The cell subset or site label of this sample denotes: CD45RA-negative fraction. These receptors were taken from a man younger than 30 in good health. Some clones in this sample may be carry-over from other donors' samples.

The chain carries TRBV19 and TRBJ1-2; tentatively, D is TRBD1 (6 bases). V gave up 6 bases and J gave up 4 bases, with 12 bases separating them. This CDR3 region has 13 residues. The germline V gene has CDR1 LNHDA and CDR2 SQIVND (reference sequence). CDR3 in DNA: TGTGCCAGTAGAGTACAGGGAAGCTATGGCTACACCTTC. This gives the protein CASRVQGSYGYTF.

This clone has just one count. The rearrangement uses TRBV5-1 and TRBJ2-2; 9 nucleotides match TRBD2. Trimming at V came to 1 base and at J to 1 base, leaving 5 bases not matched to a gene. The CDR3 spans 17 residues. The germline V gene has CDR1 SGHRS and CDR2 YFSETQ. The CDR3 is CASSLRLAGRNTGELFF. CDR3 DNA sequence: TGCGCCAGCAGCTTGAGGCTAGCGGGAAGGAACACCGGGGAGCTGTTTTTT.

The rearrangement joins TRBV5-1 to TRBJ2-2; 7 nucleotides line up with TRBD1. CDR3 size: 12 residues. With V trimmed by 9 bases and J by 6 bases, 5 bases remained unmatched. Germline lookup yields CDR1 SGHRS and CDR2 YFSETQ. The CDR3 is CATRQGSGELFF. In DNA, the CDR3 is TGCGCCACCCGACAGGGTTCCGGGGAGCTGTTTTTT.

In DNA form, the CDR3 reads TGTGCCAGCAGCTTAGCGGGGACTAGCGGGAGGGCGGAGACCCAGTACTTC. Its protein is CASSLAGTSGRAETQYF. The chain is built from TRBV7-9 and TRBJ2-5; 16 nucleotides agree with TRBD2. V dropped 0 bases and J dropped 5; count of bases not matched to a gene: 3. Germline V gene lookup returns CDR1 SEHNR and CDR2 FQNEAQ (reference sequence). The CDR3 is made up of 17 amino acids.

As DNA, the CDR3 is TGTGCCAGCACAACTACCTACGAGCAGTACTTC. Amino acids: CASTTTYEQYF. The chain employs TRBV2 and TRBJ2-7; no clear D gene. Germline V gene data show CDR1 as SNHLY and CDR2 as FYNNEI. The CDR3 runs 11 residues. Trimming removed 7 bases from V and 2 bases from J, with 6 bases in between.

V and J are TRBV7-8 and TRBJ2-3, with D maybe TRBD1 (6 bases). Per the germline V gene, CDR1 is SGHVS and CDR2 is FQNEAQ. Trimming removed 2 bases from V and 3 bases from J, with 15 bases in between. The CDR3 length is 16 residues. The CDR3 spells CASSLIKDSLTDTQYF. For the CDR3, the DNA is TGTGCCAGCAGCTTAATCAAGGACAGCTTAACAGATACGCAGTATTTT. Based on the CDR3 plus reference TRBV7-8 and TRBJ2-3, the full variable domain is GAGVSQSPRYKVAKRGQDVALRCDPISGHVSLFWYQQALGQGPEFLTYFQNEAQLDKSGLPSDRFFAERPEGSVSTLKIQRTQQEDSAVYLCASSLIKDSLTDTQYFGPGTRLTVL.

J is TRBJ2-1 and V is TRBV25-1, with TRBD1 matching 10 bases. Trimming at V came to 6 bases and at J to 4 bases, leaving 9 bases not matched to a gene. This CDR3 has 16 residues. Germline V gives CDR1 MGHDK, CDR2 SYGVNS. CDR3 DNA sequence: TGTGCCAGCAGCCAAGACAGGGGGCGAGTTTACAATGAGCAGTTCTTC. It is translated as CASSQDRGRVYNEQFF.

This chain uses TRBV20-1 with TRBJ1-2; TRBD1 agrees at 8 bases. With V trimmed by 7 bases and J by 4 bases, 2 bases remained unmatched. The CDR3 has 11 amino acids. Germline CDR1 and CDR2: DFQATT and SNEGSKA (reference sequence). CDR3 loop: CSVDRGYGYTF. CDR3 nucleotides: TGCAGTGTAGACAGGGGCTATGGCTACACCTTC.

This chain links TRBV13 with TRBJ2-5; D gene uncertain. The CDR3 is 13 amino acids. V was clipped by 3 bases and J by 7 bases, with 12 bases between them. CDR1 and CDR2 (germline): PRHDT, FYEKMQ (reference sequence). CDR3 DNA sequence: TGTGCCAGCAGCTTTATAAGAAACGGGACCCAGTACTTC. It is translated as CASSFIRNGTQYF. The full variable domain, its missing parts supplied by reference TRBV13 and TRBJ2-5, is AAGVIQSPRHLIKEKRETATLKCYPIPRHDTVYWYQQGPGQDPQFLISFYEKMQSDKGSIPDRFSAQQFSDYHSELNMSSLELGDSALYFCASSFIRNGTQYFGPGTRLLVL.

To note about this clone: One base away lies a much larger clone, so this may be a sequencing read error. Additional DNA sequences in this sample encode the identical CDR3. J is TRBJ2-5 and V is TRBV7-3; TRBD2 is a possible D gene (5 bases). Germline values: CDR1 SGHTA, CDR2 FQGTGA. The CDR3 consists of 16 residues. Trimming stripped 2 bases from V and 7 bases from J, with 20 bases between. The CDR3 is CASSLSAAGGFGTQYF. CDR3 coding DNA: TGTGCCAGCAGCTTATCCGCCGCGGGTGGGTTTGGGACCCAGTACTTC.

The chain employs TRBV11-1 and TRBJ2-7; D is uncertain. The V end lost 1 base, the J end lost 7 bases, and 8 bases lay between the germline ends. The CDR3 covers 12 residues. Germline V gene data show CDR1 as SGHAT and CDR2 as FQDESV (reference sequence). The CDR3 is CASSLVAQEQYF. The CDR3 DNA is TGTGCCAGCAGCTTAGTCGCCCAAGAGCAGTACTTC.

J is TRBJ2-1 and V is TRBV6-5; D gene uncertain. Germline V gene sequence: CDR1 MNHEY, CDR2 SVGAGI. The CDR3 spans 16 residues. V was trimmed by 0 bases and J by 8 bases, leaving 17 bases between them. CDR3 DNA: TGTGCCAGCAGTTACTCTCGGTTTTTAGGTGTGGATGAGCAGTTCTTC. As protein: CASSYSRFLGVDEQFF.

The gene calls are TRBV11-2 and TRBJ2-1; maybe TRBD1 (6 bases). V gave up 4 bases and J gave up 9 bases, with 10 bases separating them. The germline gives CDR1 SGHAT, CDR2 FQNNGV. The CDR3 loop spans 12 amino acids. As DNA, the CDR3 is TGTGCCAGCAGCTCTGGCAGGGGTGAGCAGTTCTTC. This encodes CASSSGRGEQFF.

The rearrangement links TRBV28 to TRBJ2-2; no clear D gene. CDR3 length: 13 residues. The germline V gene has CDR1 MDHEN and CDR2 SYDVKM. V lost 5 bases to trimming and J lost 7 bases, with 11 bases between them. CDR3 nucleotide sequence: TGTGCCAGCAGTCTGGACGAAAACGGGGAGCTGTTTTTT. The encoded protein is CASSLDENGELFF.

This chain joins TRBV11-2 and TRBJ2-7; TRBD1 matches 10 bases. V shed 1 base, J shed 6 bases, and the junction held 3 bases outside the gene matches. CDR3 length equals 14 residues. Per germline, CDR1 SGHAT and CDR2 FQNNGV. CDR3 in amino acids: CASSLGDRGGEQYF. The CDR3 DNA is TGTGCCAGCAGCTTAGGGGACAGGGGTGGCGAGCAGTACTTC. The whole variable domain, remainder taken from reference TRBV11-2 and TRBJ2-7, is EAGVAQSPRYKIIEKRQSVAFWCNPISGHATLYWYQQILGQGPKLLIQFQNNGVVDDSQLPKDRFSAERLKGVDSTLKIQPAKLEDSAVYLCASSLGDRGGEQYFGPGTRLTVT.

This chain joins TRBV7-3 and TRBJ2-3; TRBD2 might be the D (8 bases). Germline assignment: CDR1 SGHTA and CDR2 FQGTGA. The CDR3 contains 15 residues. Trimming cost V 5 bases and J 4 bases, with 16 bases left between them. The CDR3 bases are TGTGCCAGCAGCGCAGGGGGACTAGTATCAGATACGCAGTATTTT. Translation gives CASSAGGLVSDTQYF.

This clone was seen many times. The V gene is TRBV30, the J gene TRBJ1-1, with a weak D call TRBD1 (6 bases). This CDR3 contains 15 residues. The ends were cut back, 1 base at V and 0 bases at J, with 12 bases in the middle. Per the germline V gene, CDR1 is GTSNPN and CDR2 is SVGIG (reference sequence). The CDR3 coding sequence is TGTGCCTGGAGTGAACGCTACAGGGTGAACACTGAAGCTTTCTTT. It yields the protein CAWSERYRVNTEAFF. Filled out from reference TRBV30 and TRBJ1-1, the complete variable domain reads SQTIHQWPATLVQPVGSPLSLECTVEGTSNPNLYWYRQAAGRGLQLLFYSVGIGQISSEVPQNLSASRPQDRQFILSSKKLLLSDSGFYLCAWSERYRVNTEAFFGQGTRLTVV.

The chain carries TRBV5-4 and TRBJ1-2, with D possibly TRBD1 on 6 matching bases. Per germline, CDR1 SGHNT and CDR2 YYREEE (reference sequence). This CDR3 contains 14 residues. Deletions cut 2 bases from V and 6 bases from J, with 14 bases between. CDR3 DNA sequence: TGTGCCAGCAGCTTAGAGACAGGAGGGAATGGCTACACCTTC. It encodes CASSLETGGNGYTF.

The sample holds a few counts of this clone. CDR3: CASSPARGRGHNQPQHF. For the CDR3, the DNA is TGTGCCAGCAGCCCAGCCAGAGGAAGGGGGCACAATCAGCCCCAGCATTTT. The chain couples TRBV4-2 to TRBJ1-5, with 7 bases fitting TRBD1. Unmatched junction bases numbered 12, after V lost 4 bases and J lost 3 bases. The germline V gene has CDR1 LGHNA and CDR2 YNFKEQ. The CDR3 sequence is 17 residues long.

The J gene is TRBJ2-7, the V gene TRBV2; no reliable D call. The CDR3 covers 13 residues. CDR1 is SNHLY and CDR2 is FYNNEI in the germline V gene. The V end was cut by 6 bases, the J end by 13 bases, with 22 bases between. The CDR3 here is CASSFLGAAGLYF. The CDR3 DNA follows: TGTGCCAGCAGCTTCCTCGGAGCCGCCGGGCTCTACTTC.

This sequence joins TRBV5-8 and TRBJ1-2; a possible D gene is TRBD1 (6 bases). Trimming removed 4 bases at V and 8 bases at J, with 15 bases between. This CDR3 has 13 residues. Germline V gene data show CDR1 as SGHTS and CDR2 as YDEGEE. CDR3 nucleotides: TGTGCCAGCAGCCCCCTGGGGGCTGGGGGCTACACCTTC. Residues: CASSPLGAGGYTF.

To note about this clone: The same CDR3 arises from other DNA sequences in this sample as well. V gene TRBV5-6 combines with J gene TRBJ1-4; 9 bases fit TRBD1. V shed 2 bases, J shed 8 bases, and the junction held 4 bases outside the gene matches. There are 14 residues in the CDR3. The germline V gene encodes CDR1 SGHDT and CDR2 YYEEEE. The CDR3 DNA is TGTGCCAGCAGCTTACAGGGGGCCGGGGAAAAACTGTTTTTT. This codes for CASSLQGAGEKLFF.

This chain joins TRBV6-1 and TRBJ1-1; 8 nucleotides align to TRBD1. The CDR3 covers 13 residues. CDR1 is MNHNS and CDR2 is SASEGT in the germline V gene. The ends lost 5 bases at V and 5 bases at J; junction bases unmatched: 4. CDR3 sequence (DNA): TGTGCCAGCAGTTCACGGACAGGGACTGAAGCTTTCTTT. This translates into CASSSRTGTEAFF.

V usage is TRBV28 and J usage is TRBJ2-7; D is possibly TRBD1 or TRBD2 (5 bases each). This CDR3 is built from 13 residues. Germline CDR1 reads MDHEN; CDR2 reads SYDVKM. The V end lost 2 bases, the J end lost 4 bases, and 9 bases lay between the germline ends. The CDR3 is CASSLQWGYEQYF. The CDR3 DNA sequence: TGTGCCAGCAGTTTACAATGGGGGTACGAGCAGTACTTC.

The rearrangement uses TRBV5-1 and TRBJ2-7, with 12 bases that match TRBD1. The CDR3 extends over 16 amino acids. V was pared by 1 base and J by 6 bases, with 8 bases of the junction left unmatched. Germline CDR1 and CDR2: SGHRS and YFSETQ. CDR3 region: CASSLYSGQGAFEQYF. The DNA for the CDR3 is TGCGCCAGCAGCTTGTACTCGGGACAGGGGGCTTTCGAGCAGTACTTC.

V is TRBV28 and J is TRBJ2-7, with a possible D match to TRBD1 (6 bases). The germline V gene encodes CDR1 MDHEN and CDR2 SYDVKM. CDR3 length equals 14 residues. The germline V and J ends were trimmed by 1 base and 5 bases, with 12 bases remaining between them. The CDR3 nucleotides read TGTGCCAGCAGTTTATTAGCAGGGGTCCACGAGCAGTACTTC. The encoded protein is CASSLLAGVHEQYF.

This sequence joins TRBV5-1 and TRBJ2-7; D uncertain. There are 14 residues in the CDR3. With 4 bases removed from V and 3 bases from J, the gap between germline ends came to 14 bases. The germline gives CDR1 SGHRS, CDR2 YFSETQ. CDR3 loop: CASSPQWTSYEQYF. For the CDR3, the DNA is TGCGCCAGCAGCCCTCAGTGGACCAGCTACGAGCAGTACTTC.

The rearrangement joins TRBV7-2 to TRBJ1-4; D call uncertain. CDR1 and CDR2 (germline): SGHTA, FQGNSA. This CDR3 region has 12 residues. V was cut by 2 bases and J by 8 bases, with 6 bases left in between. CDR3 amino acids: CASSLFGEKLFF. Written as DNA, the CDR3 is TGTGCCAGCAGCTTATTCGGCGAAAAACTGTTTTTT.

This clone was seen only once. The rearrangement links TRBV5-4 to TRBJ2-1, with 10 positions matching TRBD2. V trimming: 6 bases; J trimming: 2 bases; junction bases outside the gene matches: 8. Germline V gives CDR1 SGHNT, CDR2 YYREEE (reference sequence). CDR3 size: 16 residues. The CDR3 DNA follows: TGTGCCAGCACTGGGGCAGCGGGAGGGACCTACAATGAGCAGTTCTTC. It specifies CASTGAAGGTYNEQFF.

The chain combines TRBV6-5 with TRBJ1-2; TRBD1 is a possible D gene (5 bases). The germline gives CDR1 MNHEY, CDR2 SVGAGI. With 5 bases removed from V and 5 bases from J, the gap between germline ends came to 18 bases. This CDR3 region has 15 residues. CDR3 protein: CASSSPTVSLYGYTF. The CDR3 DNA reads TGTGCCAGCAGTAGTCCGACAGTCTCCCTATATGGCTACACCTTC.

In this sample, this clone turned up once. CDR3 in amino acids: CASSPSGVYNEQFF. The CDR3 DNA sequence: TGTGCCAGCAGCCCAAGCGGGGTCTACAATGAGCAGTTCTTC. V and J are TRBV7-3 and TRBJ2-1; 7 positions agree with TRBD2. The CDR3 is 14 amino acids. Germline assignment: CDR1 SGHTA and CDR2 FQGTGA. V shed 5 bases, J shed 3 bases, and the junction held 4 bases outside the gene matches.

V gene TRBV18 combines with J gene TRBJ2-3, with D tentatively TRBD1 (5 bases). The V gene lost 3 bases and the J gene lost 2 bases, with 12 bases spanning the gap. Germline lookup yields CDR1 KGHSH and CDR2 LQKENI. The CDR3 is 15 residues long. CDR3 residues: CASSPRQGATDTQYF. Here the CDR3 DNA reads TGTGCCAGCTCACCGAGGCAGGGTGCCACAGATACGCAGTATTTT.